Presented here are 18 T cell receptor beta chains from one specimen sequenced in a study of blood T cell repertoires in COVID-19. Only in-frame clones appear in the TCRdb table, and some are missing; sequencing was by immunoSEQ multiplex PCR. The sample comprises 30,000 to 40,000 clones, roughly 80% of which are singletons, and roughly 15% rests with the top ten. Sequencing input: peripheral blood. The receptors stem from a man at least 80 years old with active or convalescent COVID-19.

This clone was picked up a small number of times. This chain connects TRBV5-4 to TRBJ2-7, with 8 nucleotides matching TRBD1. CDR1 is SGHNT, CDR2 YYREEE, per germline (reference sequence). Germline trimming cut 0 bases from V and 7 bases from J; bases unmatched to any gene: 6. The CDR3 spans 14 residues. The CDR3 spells CASSLGTGLGEQYF. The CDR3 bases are TGTGCCAGCAGCTTGGGGACAGGGTTGGGGGAGCAGTACTTC.

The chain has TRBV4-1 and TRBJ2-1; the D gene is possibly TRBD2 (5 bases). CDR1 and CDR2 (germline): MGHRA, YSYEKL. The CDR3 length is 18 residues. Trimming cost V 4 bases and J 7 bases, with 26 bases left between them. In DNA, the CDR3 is TGCGCCAGCAGCCTTCCCGGGGATCGGGTCGTGGGCGTAAATGAGCAGTTCTTC. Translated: CASSLPGDRVVGVNEQFF.

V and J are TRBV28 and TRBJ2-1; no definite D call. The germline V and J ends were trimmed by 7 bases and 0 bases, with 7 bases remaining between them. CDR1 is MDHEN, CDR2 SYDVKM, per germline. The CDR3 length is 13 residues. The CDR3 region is CASIPSSYNEQFF. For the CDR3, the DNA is TGTGCCAGCATCCCGAGCTCCTACAATGAGCAGTTCTTC.

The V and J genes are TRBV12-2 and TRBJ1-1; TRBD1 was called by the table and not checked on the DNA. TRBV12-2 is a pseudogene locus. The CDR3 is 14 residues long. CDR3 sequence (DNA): TGTGCAAGTCGCTTAGCAGGGGGCCGTACTGAAGCTTTCTTT. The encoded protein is CASRLAGGRTEAFF.

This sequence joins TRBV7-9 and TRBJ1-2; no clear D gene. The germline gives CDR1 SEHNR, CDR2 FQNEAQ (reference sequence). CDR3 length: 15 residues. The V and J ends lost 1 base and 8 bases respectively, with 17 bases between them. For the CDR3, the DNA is TGTGCCAGCAGCTTAGACTCGATGACGGGGTTGGGCTACACCTTC. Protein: CASSLDSMTGLGYTF.

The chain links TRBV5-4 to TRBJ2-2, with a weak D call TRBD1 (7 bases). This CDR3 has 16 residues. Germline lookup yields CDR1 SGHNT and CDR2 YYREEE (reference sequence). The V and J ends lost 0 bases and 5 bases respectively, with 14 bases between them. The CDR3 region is CASSLAGQGGTGELFF. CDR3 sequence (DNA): TGTGCCAGCAGCTTGGCCGGGCAGGGGGGAACCGGGGAGCTGTTTTTT.

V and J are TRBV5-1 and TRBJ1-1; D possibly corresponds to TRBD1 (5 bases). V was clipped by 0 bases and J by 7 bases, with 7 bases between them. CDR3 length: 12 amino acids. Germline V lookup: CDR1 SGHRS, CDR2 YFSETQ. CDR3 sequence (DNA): TGCGCCAGCAGCTTGGAAAGGGGTGAAGCTTTCTTT. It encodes CASSLERGEAFF.

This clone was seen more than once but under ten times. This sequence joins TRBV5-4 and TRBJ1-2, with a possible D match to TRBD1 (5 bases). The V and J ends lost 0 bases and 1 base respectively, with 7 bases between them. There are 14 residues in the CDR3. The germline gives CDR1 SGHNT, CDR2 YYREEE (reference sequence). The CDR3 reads CASSLATDNYGYTF. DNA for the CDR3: TGTGCCAGCAGCTTGGCGACAGATAACTATGGCTACACCTTC. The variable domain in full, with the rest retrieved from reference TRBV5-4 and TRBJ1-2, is ETGVTQSPTHLIKTRGQQVTLRCSSQSGHNTVSWYQQALGQGPQFIFQYYREEENGRGNFPPRFSGLQFPNYSSELNVNALELDDSALYLCASSLATDNYGYTFGSGTRLTVV.

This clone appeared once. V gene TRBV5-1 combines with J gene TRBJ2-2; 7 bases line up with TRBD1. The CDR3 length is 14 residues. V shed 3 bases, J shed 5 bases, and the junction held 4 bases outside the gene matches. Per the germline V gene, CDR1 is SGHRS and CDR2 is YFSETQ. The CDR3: CASSSDRATGELFF. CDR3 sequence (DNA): TGCGCCAGCAGCTCCGACAGGGCGACCGGGGAGCTGTTTTTT. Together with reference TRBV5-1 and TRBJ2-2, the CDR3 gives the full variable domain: KAGVTQTPRYLIKTRGQQVTLSCSPISGHRSVSWYQQTPGQGLQFLFEYFSETQRNKGNFPGRFSGRQFSNSRSEMNVSTLELGDSALYLCASSSDRATGELFFGEGSRLTVL.

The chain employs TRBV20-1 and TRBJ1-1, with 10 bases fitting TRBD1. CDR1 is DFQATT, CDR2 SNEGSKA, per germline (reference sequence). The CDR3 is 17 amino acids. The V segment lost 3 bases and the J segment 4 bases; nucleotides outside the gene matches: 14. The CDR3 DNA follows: TGCAGTGCTAGTGACGCTGGGACAGGGGAGGGTCGCACTGAAGCTTTCTTT. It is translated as CSASDAGTGEGRTEAFF.

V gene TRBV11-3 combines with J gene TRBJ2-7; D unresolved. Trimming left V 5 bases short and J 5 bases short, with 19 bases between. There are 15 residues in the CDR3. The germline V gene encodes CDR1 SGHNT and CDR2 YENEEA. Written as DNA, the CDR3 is TGTGCCAGCAGCCCTAGTGTGGGTTCTGGTGACGAGCAGTACTTC. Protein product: CASSPSVGSGDEQYF.

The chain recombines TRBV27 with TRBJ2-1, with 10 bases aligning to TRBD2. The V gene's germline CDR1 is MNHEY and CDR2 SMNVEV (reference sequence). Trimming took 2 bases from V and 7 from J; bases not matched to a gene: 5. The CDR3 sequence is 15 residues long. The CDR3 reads CASSLLAGASNEQFF. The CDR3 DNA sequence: TGTGCCAGCAGTTTACTAGCGGGAGCGTCGAATGAGCAGTTCTTC.

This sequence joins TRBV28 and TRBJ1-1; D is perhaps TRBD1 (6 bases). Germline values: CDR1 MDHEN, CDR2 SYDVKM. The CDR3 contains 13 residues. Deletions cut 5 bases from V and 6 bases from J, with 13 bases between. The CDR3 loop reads CASSDPGQPEAFF. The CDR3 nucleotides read TGTGCCAGCAGTGATCCGGGACAACCTGAAGCTTTCTTT.

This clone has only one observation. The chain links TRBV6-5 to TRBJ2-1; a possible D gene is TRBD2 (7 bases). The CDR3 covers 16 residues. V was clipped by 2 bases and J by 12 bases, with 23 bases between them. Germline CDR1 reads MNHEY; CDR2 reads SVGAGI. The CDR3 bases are TGTGCCAGCAGTTACCCCCGGGACCAATCAAGGGGGGGGCAGTTCTTC. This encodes CASSYPRDQSRGGQFF.

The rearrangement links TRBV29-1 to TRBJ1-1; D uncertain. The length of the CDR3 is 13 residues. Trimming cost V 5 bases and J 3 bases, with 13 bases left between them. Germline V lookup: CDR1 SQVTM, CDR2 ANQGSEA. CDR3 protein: CSVPRFGDTEAFF. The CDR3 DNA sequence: TGCAGCGTTCCTAGGTTCGGGGACACTGAAGCTTTCTTT.

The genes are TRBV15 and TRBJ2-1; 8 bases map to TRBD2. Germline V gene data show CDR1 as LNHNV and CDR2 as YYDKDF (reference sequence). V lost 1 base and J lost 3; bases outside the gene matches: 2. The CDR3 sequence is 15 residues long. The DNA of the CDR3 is TGTGCCACCAGCAGAGGACTAGCGAACTACAATGAGCAGTTCTTC. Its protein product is CATSRGLANYNEQFF.

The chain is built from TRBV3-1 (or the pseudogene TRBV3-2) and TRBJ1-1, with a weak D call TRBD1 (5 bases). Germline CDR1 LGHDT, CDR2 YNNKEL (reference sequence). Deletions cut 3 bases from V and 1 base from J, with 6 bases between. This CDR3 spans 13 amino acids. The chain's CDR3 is CASSQGQNTEAFF. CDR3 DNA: TGTGCCAGCAGCCAGGGGCAGAACACTGAAGCTTTCTTT.

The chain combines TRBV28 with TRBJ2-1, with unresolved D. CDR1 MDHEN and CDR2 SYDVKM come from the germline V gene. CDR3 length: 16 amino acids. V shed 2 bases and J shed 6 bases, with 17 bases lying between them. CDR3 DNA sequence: TGTGCCAGCAGTTTACTAACGACTTCCTCGGGCAATGAGCAGTTCTTC. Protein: CASSLLTTSSGNEQFF.